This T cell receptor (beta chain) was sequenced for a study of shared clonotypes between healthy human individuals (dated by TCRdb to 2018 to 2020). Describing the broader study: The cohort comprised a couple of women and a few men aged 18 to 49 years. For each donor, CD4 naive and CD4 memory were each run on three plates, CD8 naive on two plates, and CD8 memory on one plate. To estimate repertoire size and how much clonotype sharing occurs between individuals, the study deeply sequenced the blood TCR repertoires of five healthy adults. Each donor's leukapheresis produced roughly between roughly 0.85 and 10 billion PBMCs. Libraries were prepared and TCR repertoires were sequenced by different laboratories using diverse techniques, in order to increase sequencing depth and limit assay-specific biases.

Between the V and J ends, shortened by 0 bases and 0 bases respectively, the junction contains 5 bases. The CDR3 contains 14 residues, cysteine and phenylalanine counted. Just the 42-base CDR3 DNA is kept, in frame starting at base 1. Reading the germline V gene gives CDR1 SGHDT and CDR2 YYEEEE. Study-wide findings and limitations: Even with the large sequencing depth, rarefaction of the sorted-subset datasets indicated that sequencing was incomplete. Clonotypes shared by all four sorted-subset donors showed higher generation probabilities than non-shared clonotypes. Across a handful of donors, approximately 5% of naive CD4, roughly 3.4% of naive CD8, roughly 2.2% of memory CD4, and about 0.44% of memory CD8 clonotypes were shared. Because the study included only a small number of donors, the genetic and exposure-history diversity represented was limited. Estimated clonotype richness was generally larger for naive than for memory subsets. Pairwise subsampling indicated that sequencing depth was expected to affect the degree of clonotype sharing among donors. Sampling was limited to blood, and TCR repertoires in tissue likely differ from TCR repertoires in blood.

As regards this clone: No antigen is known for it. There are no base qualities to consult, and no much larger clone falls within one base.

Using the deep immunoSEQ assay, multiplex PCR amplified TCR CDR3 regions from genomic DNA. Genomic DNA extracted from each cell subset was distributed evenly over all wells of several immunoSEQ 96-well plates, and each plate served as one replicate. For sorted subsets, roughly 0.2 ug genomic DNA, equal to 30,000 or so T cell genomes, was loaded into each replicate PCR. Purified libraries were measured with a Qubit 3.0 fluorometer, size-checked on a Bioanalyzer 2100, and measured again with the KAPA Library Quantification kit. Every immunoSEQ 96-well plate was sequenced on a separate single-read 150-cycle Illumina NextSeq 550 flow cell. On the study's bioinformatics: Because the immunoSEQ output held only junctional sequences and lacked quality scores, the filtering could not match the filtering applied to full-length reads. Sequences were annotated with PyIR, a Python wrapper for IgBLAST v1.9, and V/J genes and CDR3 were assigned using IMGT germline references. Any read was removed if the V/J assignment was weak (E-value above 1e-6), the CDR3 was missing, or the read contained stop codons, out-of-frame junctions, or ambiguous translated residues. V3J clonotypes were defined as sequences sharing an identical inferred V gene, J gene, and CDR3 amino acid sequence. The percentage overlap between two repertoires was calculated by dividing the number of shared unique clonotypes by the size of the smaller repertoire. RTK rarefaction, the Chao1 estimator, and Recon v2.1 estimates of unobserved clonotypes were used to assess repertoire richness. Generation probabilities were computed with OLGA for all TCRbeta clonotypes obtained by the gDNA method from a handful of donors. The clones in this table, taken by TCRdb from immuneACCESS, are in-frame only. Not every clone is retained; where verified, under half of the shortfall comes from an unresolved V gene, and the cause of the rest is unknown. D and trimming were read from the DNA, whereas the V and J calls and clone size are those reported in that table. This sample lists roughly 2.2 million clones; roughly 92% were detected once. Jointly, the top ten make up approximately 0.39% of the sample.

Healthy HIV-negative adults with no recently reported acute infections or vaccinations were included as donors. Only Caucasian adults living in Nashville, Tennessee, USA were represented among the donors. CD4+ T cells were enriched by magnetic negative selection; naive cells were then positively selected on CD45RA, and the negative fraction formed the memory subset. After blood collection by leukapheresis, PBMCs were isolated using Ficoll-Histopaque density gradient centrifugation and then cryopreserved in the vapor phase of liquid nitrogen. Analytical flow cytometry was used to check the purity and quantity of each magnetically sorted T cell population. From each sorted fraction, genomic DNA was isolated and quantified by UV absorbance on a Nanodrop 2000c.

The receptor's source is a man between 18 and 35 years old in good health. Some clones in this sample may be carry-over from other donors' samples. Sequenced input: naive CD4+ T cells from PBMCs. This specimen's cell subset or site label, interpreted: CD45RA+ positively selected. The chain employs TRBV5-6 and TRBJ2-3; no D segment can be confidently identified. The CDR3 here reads CASSLGASTDTQYF. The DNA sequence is TGTGCCAGCAGCTTGGGGGCTAGCACAGATACGCAGTATTTT.